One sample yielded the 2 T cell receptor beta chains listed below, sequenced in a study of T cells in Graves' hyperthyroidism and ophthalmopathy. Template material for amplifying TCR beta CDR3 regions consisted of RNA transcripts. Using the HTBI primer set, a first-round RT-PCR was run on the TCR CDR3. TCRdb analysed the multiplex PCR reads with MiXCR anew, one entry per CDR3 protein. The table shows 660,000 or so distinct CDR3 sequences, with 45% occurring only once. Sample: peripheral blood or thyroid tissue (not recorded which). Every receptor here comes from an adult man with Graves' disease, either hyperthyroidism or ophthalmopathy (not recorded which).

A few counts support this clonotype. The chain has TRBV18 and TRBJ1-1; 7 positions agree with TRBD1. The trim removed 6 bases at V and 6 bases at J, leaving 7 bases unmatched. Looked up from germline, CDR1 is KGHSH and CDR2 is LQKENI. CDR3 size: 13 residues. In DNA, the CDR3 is TGTGCCAGCTCGGAAGACAGGGAGGCTGAAGCTTTCTTT. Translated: CASSEDREAEAFF.

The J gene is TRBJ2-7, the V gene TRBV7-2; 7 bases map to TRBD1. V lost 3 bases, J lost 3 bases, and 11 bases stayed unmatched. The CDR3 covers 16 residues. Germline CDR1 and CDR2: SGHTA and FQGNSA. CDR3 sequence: CASSLFDRDGGYEQYF. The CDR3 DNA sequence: TGTGCCAGCAGCTTGTTTGACAGGGATGGTGGCTACGAGCAGTACTTC. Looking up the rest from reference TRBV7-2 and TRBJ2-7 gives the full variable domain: GAGVSQSPSNKVTEKGKDVELRCDPISGHTALYWYRQSLGQGLEFLIYFQGNSAPDKSGLPSDRFSAERTGGSVSTLTIQRTQQEDSAVYLCASSLFDRDGGYEQYFGPGTRLTVT.